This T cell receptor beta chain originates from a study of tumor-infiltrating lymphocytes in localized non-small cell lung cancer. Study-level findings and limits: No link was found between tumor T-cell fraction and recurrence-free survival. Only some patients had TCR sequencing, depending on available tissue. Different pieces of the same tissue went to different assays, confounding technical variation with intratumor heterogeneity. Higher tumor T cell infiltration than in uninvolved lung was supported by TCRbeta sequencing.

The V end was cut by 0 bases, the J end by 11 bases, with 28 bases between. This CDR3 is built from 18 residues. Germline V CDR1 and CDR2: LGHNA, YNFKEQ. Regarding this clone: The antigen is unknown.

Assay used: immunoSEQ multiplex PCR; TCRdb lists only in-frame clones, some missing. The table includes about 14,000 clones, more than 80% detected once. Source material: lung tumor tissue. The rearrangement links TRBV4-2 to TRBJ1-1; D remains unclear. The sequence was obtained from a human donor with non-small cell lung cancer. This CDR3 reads CASSQEVAGEGRRSKAFF. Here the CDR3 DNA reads TGTGCCAGCAGCCAAGAGGTAGCAGGCGAAGGGAGAAGAAGTAAGGCTTTCTTT.